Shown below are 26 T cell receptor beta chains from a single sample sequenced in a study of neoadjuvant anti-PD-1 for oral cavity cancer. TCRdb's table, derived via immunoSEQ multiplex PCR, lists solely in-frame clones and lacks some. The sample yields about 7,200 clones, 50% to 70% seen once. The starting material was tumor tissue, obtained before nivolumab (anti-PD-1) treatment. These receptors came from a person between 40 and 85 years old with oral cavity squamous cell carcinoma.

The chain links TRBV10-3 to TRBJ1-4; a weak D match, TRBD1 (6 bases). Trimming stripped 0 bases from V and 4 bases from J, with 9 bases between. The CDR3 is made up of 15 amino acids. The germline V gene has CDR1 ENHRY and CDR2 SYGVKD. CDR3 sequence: CAISESGGNNEKLFF. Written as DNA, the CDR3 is TGTGCCATCAGTGAGTCGGGGGGCAATAATGAAAAACTGTTTTTT.

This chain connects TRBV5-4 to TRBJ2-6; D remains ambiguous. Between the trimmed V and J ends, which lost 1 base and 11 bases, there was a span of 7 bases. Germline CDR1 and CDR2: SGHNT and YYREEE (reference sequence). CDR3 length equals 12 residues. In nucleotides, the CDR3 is TGTGCCAGCAGCTTGCTGCGAGACGTCCTGACTTTC. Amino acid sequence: CASSLLRDVLTF.

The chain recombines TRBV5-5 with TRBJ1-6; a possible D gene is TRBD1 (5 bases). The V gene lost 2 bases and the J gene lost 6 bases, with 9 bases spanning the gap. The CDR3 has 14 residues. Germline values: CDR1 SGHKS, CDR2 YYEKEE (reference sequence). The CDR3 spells CASSFQGSNSPLHF. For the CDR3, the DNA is TGTGCCAGCAGCTTTCAGGGTTCTAATTCACCCCTCCACTTT.

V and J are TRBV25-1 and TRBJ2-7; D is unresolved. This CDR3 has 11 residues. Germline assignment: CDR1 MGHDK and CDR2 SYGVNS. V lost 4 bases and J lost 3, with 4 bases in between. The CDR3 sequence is CASSAYYEQYF. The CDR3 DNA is TGTGCCAGCAGTGCCTACTACGAGCAGTACTTC.

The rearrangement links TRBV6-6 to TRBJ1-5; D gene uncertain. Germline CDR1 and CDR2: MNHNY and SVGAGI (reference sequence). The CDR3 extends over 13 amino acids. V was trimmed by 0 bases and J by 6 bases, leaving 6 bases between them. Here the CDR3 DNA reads TGTGCCAGCAGTTACTCGAAGGCTCAGCCCCAGCATTTT. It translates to CASSYSKAQPQHF.

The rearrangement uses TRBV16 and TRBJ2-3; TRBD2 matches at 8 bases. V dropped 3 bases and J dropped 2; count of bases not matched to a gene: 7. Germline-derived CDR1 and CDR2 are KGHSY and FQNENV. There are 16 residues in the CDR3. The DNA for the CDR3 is TGTGCCAGCAGCCAGGGGAGCGGGGGAGCCACAGATACGCAGTATTTT. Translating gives CASSQGSGGATDTQYF.

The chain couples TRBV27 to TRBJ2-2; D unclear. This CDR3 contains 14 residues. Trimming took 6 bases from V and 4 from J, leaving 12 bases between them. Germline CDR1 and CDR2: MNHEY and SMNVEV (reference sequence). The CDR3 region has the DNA TGTGCCAGCAGCCCGTTTTTGGCCACCGGGGAGCTGTTTTTT. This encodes CASSPFLATGELFF.

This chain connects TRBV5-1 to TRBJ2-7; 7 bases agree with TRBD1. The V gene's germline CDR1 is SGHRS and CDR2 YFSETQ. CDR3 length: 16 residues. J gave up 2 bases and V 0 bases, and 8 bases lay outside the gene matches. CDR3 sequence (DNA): TGCGCCAGCAGCTTGGCCACCTCCGGGACAGCCTACGAGCAGTACTTC. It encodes CASSLATSGTAYEQYF.

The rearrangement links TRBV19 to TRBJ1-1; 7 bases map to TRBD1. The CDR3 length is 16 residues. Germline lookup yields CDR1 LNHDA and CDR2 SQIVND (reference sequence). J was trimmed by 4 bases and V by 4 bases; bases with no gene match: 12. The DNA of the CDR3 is TGTGCCAGTAGTAGTCTCCACGGGCAGGGGGGCACTGAAGCTTTCTTT. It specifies CASSSLHGQGGTEAFF.

CDR3 DNA: TGTGCCAGCAGCCCCCGGTCTAGCGGGGGGAGAGATACGCAGTATTTT. This codes for CASSPRSSGGRDTQYF. The rearrangement joins TRBV9 to TRBJ2-3; 11 bases are a match to TRBD2. There are 16 residues in the CDR3. V shed 4 bases and J 5 bases; nucleotides not matched to a gene: 9. Germline assignment: CDR1 SGDLS and CDR2 YYNGEE.

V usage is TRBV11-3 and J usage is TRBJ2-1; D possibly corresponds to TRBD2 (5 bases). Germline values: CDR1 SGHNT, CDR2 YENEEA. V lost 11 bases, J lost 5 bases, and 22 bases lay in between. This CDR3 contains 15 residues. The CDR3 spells CAVPLTRERDNEQFF. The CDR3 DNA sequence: TGTGCCGTGCCGCTGACGAGGGAAAGGGACAATGAGCAGTTCTTC.

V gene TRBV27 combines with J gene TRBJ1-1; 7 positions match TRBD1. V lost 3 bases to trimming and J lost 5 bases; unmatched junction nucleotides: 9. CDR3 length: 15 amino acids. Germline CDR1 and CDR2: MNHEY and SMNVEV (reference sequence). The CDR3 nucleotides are TGTGCCAGCAGTTTCCGACAGGGTCGAGGAACTGAAGCTTTCTTT. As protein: CASSFRQGRGTEAFF.

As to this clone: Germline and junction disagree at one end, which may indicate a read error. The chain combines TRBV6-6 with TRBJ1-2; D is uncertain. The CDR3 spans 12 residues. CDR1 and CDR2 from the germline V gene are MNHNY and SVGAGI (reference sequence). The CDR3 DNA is TGTGCAAGCAAGTCCGGTACTTATGGCTACACCTTC. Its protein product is CASKSGTYGYTF.

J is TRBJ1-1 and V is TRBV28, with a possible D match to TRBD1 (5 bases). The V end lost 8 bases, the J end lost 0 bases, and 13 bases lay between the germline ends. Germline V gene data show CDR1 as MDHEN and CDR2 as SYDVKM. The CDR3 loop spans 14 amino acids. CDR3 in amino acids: CASSGPGMNTEAFF. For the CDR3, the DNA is TGTGCCAGCTCGGGACCAGGGATGAACACTGAAGCTTTCTTT.

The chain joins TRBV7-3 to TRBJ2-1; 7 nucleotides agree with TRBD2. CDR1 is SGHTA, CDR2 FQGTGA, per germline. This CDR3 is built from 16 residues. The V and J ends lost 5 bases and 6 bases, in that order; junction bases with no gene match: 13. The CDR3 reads CASSPQRLADLNEQFF. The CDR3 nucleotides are TGTGCCAGCAGCCCACAGCGGCTAGCGGATCTCAATGAGCAGTTCTTC.

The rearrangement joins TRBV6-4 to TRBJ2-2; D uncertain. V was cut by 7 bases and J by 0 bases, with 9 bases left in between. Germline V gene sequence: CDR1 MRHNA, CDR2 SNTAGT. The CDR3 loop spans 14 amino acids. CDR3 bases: TGTGCCAGCAAATTGACACCGAACACCGGGGAGCTGTTTTTT. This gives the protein CASKLTPNTGELFF.

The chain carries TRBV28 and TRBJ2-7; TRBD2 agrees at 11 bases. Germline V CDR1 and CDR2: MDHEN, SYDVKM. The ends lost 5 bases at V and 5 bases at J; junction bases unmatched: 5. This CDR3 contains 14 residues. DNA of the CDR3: TGTGCCAGCAGTGATAGCGGGAGGGCCCACGAGCAGTACTTC. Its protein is CASSDSGRAHEQYF.

CDR3 protein: CASSLGGSLGGTQYF. The CDR3 bases are TGTGCCAGCAGCTTAGGCGGCAGCCTAGGAGGTACGCAGTATTTT. The chain is built from TRBV7-9 and TRBJ2-3; tentative D call: TRBD2 (5 bases). Germline CDR1 is SEHNR and CDR2 is FQNEAQ (reference sequence). The CDR3 covers 15 residues. V lost 1 base and J lost 8, with 16 bases in between.

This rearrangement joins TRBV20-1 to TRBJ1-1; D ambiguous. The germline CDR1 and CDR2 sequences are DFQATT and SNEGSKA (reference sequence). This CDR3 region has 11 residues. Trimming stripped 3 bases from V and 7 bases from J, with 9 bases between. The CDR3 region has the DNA TGCAGTGCTAGTCCGAACTTTGAAGCTTTCTTT. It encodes CSASPNFEAFF.

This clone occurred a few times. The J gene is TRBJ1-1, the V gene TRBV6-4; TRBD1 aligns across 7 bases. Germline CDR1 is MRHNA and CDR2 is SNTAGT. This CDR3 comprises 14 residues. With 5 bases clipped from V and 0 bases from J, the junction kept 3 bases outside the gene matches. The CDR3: CASSKDRLNTEAFF. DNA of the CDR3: TGTGCCAGCAGTAAGGACAGGCTGAACACTGAAGCTTTCTTT.

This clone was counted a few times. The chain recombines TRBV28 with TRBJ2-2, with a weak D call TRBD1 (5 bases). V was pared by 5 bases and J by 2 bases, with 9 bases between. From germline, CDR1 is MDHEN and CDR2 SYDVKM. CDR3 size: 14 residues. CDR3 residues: CASSDRANTGELFF. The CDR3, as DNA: TGTGCCAGCAGTGACAGAGCTAACACCGGGGAGCTGTTTTTT.

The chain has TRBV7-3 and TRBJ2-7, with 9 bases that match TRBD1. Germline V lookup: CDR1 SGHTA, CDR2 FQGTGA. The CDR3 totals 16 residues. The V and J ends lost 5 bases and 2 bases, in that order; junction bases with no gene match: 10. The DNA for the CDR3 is TGTGCCAGCAGCCCCGGACAGGGGACGAGAACCTACGAGCAGTACTTC. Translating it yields CASSPGQGTRTYEQYF. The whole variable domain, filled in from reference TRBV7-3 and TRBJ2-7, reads GAGVSQTPSNKVTEKGKYVELRCDPISGHTALYWYRQSLGQGPEFLIYFQGTGAADDSGLPNDRFFAVRPEGSVSTLKIQRTERGDSAVYLCASSPGQGTRTYEQYFGPGTRLTVT.

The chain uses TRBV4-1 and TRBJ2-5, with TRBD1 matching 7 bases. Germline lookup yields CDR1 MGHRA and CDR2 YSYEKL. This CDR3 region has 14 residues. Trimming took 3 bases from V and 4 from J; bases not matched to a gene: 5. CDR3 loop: CASSHGQARETQYF. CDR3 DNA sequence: TGCGCCAGCAGCCACGGACAGGCTAGAGAGACCCAGTACTTC.

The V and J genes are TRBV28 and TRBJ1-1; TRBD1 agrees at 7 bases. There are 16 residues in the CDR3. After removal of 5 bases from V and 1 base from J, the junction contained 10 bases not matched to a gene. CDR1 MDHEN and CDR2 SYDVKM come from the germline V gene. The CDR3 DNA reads TGTGCCAGCAGTCTCGGGACAGTGGGAGCGAACACTGAAGCTTTCTTT. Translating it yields CASSLGTVGANTEAFF.

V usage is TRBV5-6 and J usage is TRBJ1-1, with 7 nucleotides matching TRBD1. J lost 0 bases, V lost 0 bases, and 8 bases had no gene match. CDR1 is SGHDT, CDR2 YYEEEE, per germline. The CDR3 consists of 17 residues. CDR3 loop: CASSLAQGMSMNTEAFF. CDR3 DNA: TGTGCCAGCAGCTTGGCACAGGGGATGAGCATGAACACTGAAGCTTTCTTT.

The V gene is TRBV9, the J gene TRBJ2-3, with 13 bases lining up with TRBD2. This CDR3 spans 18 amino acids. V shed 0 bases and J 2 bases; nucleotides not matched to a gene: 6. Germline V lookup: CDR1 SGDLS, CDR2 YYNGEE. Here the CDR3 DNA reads TGTGCCAGCAGCGTAGCGACTAGCGGGGGGATAGCCACAGATACGCAGTATTTT. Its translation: CASSVATSGGIATDTQYF.